This T cell receptor beta chain was documented in a study of T cell responses to AZD1222 COVID-19 vaccine. The CDR3 is 14 residues long. The germline V gene encodes CDR1 SGHRS and CDR2 YFSETQ. V shed 6 bases and J shed 1 base, with 10 bases lying between them. About this clone: The antigen is not known.

The method was immunoSEQ multiplex PCR; TCRdb's version includes in-frame clones alone and lacks a portion of them. This table holds nearly 110,000 clones, 80% to 95% found once. General observations from the study: A reported finding is that nearly half of spike-specific TCRs target unmutated variant regions.

The TCR comes from an adult who received the AZD1222 COVID-19 vaccine. The sequencing here drew on peripheral blood, taken 28 days after the second AZD1222 dose. The gene calls are TRBV5-1 and TRBJ2-2, with D perhaps matching TRBD1 (6 bases). CDR3 nucleotides: TGCGCCAGCACAGGGACACAGAACACCGGGGAGCTGTTTTTT. Encoded protein: CASTGTQNTGELFF.